The T cell receptor (beta chain) under discussion was sequenced for a study of blood T cell repertoires in COVID-19. The wider study: Both acute and convalescent COVID-19 samples were obtained from the United States, Italy and Spain. T cells, B-cell-depleted T cells, or PBMCs supplied cDNA or gDNA.

In the source study's methods: Reference gene primer amplification yielded estimated nucleated cell counts. Profiled with immunoSEQ multiplex PCR; TCRdb holds only in-frame clones, not every one. Clone size and V and J calls were adopted from that table, with D and trimming inferred from the DNA. The sample carries more than 55,000 clones, about 86% recorded once. CDR1 and CDR2 from the germline V gene are KGHDR and SFDVKD. The CDR3 totals 16 residues. V shed 7 bases and J shed 3 bases, with 18 bases lying between them. V is TRBV24-1 and J is TRBJ1-5; tentative D call: TRBD1 (5 bases). This clonotype was obtained from a man in his fifties or sixties with active COVID-19. The sequenced sample consisted of peripheral blood. CDR3 amino acids: CATRGLPWGSNQPQHF. The CDR3 coding sequence is TGTGCCACCAGGGGACTCCCATGGGGTTCCAATCAGCCCCAGCATTTT.